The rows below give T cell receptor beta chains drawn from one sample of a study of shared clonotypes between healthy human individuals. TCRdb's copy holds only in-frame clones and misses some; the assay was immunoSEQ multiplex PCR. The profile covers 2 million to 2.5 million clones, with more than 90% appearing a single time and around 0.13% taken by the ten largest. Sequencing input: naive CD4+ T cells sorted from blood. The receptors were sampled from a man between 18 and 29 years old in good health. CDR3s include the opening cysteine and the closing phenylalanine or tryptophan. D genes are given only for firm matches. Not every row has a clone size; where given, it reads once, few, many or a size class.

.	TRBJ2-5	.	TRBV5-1	TGCGCCAGCAGCCCGGCCCTGATCACAGAGACCCAGTACTTC	CASSPALITETQYF
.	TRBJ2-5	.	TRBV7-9	TGTGCCAGCAGCAAGGGTAGGGGAAGCCAAGAGACCCAGTACTTC	CASSKGRGSQETQYF
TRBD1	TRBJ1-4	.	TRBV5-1	TGCGCCAGTGGGGAGACAGGGGTTAATGAAAAACTGTTTTTT	CASGETGVNEKLFF
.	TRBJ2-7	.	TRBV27	TGTGCCAGCAGTGTGCAGACAGGTTTGGTCTACGAGCAGTACTTC	CASSVQTGLVYEQYF
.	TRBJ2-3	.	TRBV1	TGCACCAGCAGCCAAGGTAGCGGGAGGTGCACAGATACGCAGTATTTT	CTSSQGSGRCTDTQYF
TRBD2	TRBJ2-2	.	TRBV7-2	TGTGCCAGCACCTTAGCGGGAGGGCCCCCCGGGGAGCTGTTTTTT	CASTLAGGPPGELFF
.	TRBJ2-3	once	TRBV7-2	TGTGCCAGCAGCTTAGAGAACGGGTACACAGATACGCAGTATTTT	CASSLENGYTDTQYF
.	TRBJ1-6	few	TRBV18	TGTGCCAGCTCACCACGGGGGGATCTGAATTCACCCCTCCACTTT	CASSPRGDLNSPLHF
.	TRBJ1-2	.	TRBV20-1	TGCAGTGCTAGCCAGGGGAACGGCTACACCTTC	CSASQGNGYTF
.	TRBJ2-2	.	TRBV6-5	TGTGCCAGCAGTCGGGACCGCGCGAACACCGGGGAGCTGTTTTTT	CASSRDRANTGELFF
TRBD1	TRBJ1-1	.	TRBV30	TGTGCCTGGCAACGGGACAGGGGAGCTTTCTTT	CAWQRDRGAFF
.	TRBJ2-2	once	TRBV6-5	TGTGCCAGCCTCAAAACAGGTTTGGCTGGCGGGGAGCTGTTTTTT	CASLKTGLAGGELFF
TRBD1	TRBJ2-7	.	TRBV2	TGTGCCAGCAGTGAAGCGCTTCTCGACAGGGGGCAAAGGGAGCAGTACTTC	CASSEALLDRGQREQYF
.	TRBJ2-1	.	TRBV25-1	TGTGCCAGCAGTGAGGGCCTAGCTGATGAGCAGTTCTTC	CASSEGLADEQFF
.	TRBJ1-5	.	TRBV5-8	TGTGCCAGCAGTCGACACGGACGGCTCAATCAGCCCCAGCATTTT	CASSRHGRLNQPQHF
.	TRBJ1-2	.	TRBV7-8	TGTGCCAGCAGCTTAGCGGAGGCCTATGGCTACACCTTC	CASSLAEAYGYTF
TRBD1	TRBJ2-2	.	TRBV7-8	TGTGCCAGCAGCTTGACAGGGGTGGCCGGGGAGCTGTTTTTT	CASSLTGVAGELFF
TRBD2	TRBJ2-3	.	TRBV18	TGTGCCAGCCAACCCGGGACTAGCGTAACAGATACGCAGTATTTT	CASQPGTSVTDTQYF
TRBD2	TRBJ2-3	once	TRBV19	TGTGCCAGTAGTAGTAGCGGGGGACATACAGATACGCAGTATTTT	CASSSSGGHTDTQYF
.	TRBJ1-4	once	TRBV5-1	TGCGCCAGCAGCTTTGGTGCGTCTAATGAAAAACTGTTTTTT	CASSFGASNEKLFF
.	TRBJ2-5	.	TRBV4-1	TGCGCCAGCAGTCGGGTCCTCCAAGAGACCCAGTACTTC	CASSRVLQETQYF
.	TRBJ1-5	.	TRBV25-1	TGTGCCAGCAGTAAAGGGGGTAAAGGCAATCAGCCCCAGCATTTT	CASSKGGKGNQPQHF
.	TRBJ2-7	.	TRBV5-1	TGCGCCAGCAGCTTGGGTCCCGGTGGGGACTCCTACGAGCAGTACTTC	CASSLGPGGDSYEQYF
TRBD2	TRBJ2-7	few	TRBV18	TGTGCCAGCTCACCAGGGGGGGACGAGCAGTACTTC	CASSPGGDEQYF
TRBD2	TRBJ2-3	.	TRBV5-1	TGCGCCAGCAGCCCGGGACTAGCGGGAGGGAGCACGCAGTATTTT	CASSPGLAGGSTQYF
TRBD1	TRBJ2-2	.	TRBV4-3	TGCGCCAGCAGCCGTACAGGGGGCACCGGGGAGCTGTTTTTT	CASSRTGGTGELFF
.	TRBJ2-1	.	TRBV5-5	TGTGCCAGCAGCCCGCAGTACAATGAGCAGTTCTTC	CASSPQYNEQFF
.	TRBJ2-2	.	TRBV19	TGTGCCAGTAGTATATCCTCCGGGGTGAACACCGGGGAGCTGTTTTTT	CASSISSGVNTGELFF
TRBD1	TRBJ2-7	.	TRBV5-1	TGCGCCAGCAGCTCTACGGGACAGCGTTATGACGAGCAGTACTTC	CASSSTGQRYDEQYF
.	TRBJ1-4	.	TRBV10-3	TGTGCCATCAGCCAGGGAAGGGGTGAAAAACTGTTTTTT	CAISQGRGEKLFF
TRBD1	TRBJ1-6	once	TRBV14	TGTGCCAGCAGCCAATACCGGGACAGGGGATCACCCCTCCACTTT	CASSQYRDRGSPLHF
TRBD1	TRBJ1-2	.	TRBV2	TGTGCCAGCAGGGGTTGGGACAGGGAGTATGGCTACACCTTC	CASRGWDREYGYTF
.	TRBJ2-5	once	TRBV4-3	TGCGCCAGCAGCCATAGATTAGGGATAGAGACCCAGTACTTC	CASSHRLGIETQYF
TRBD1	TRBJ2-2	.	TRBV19	TGTGCCAGTAGTGTGGGACAGTCAAACACCGGGGAGCTGTTTTTT	CASSVGQSNTGELFF
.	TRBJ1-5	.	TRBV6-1	TGTGCCAGCAGTGAAGTTGACAGAAACCAGCCCCAGCATTTT	CASSEVDRNQPQHF
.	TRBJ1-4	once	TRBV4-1	TGCGCCAGCAGCCCCCAGGGAGAGAATGAAAAACTGTTTTTT	CASSPQGENEKLFF
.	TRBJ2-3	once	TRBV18	TGTGCCAGCTCACCAATCGTTGATACGCAGTATTTT	CASSPIVDTQYF
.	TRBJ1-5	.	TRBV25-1	TGTGCCAGCAGCGGGCATCTCAATCAGCCCCAGCATTTT	CASSGHLNQPQHF
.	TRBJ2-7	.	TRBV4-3	TGCGCCAGCAGCCCCGAAAAGGGCGGGCACGAGCAGTACTTC	CASSPEKGGHEQYF
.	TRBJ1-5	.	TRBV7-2	TGTGCCAGCAGCGTCAAGGGGGACGGACAGCCCCAGCATTTT	CASSVKGDGQPQHF
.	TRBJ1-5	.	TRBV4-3	TGCGCCAGCAGCCAAGAACGCGATCAGCCCCAGCATTTT	CASSQERDQPQHF
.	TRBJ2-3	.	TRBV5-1	TGCGCCAGCAGCTTTTCCTCCCGGGACACAGATACGCAGTATTTT	CASSFSSRDTDTQYF
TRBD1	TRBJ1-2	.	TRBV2	TGTGCCAGCAGACGGTCCGGGACAGGGGGTTTAGATGGCTACACCTTC	CASRRSGTGGLDGYTF
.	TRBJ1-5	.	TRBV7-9	TGTGCCAGCAGCTTAGGATCAGATTACCAGCCCCAGCATTTT	CASSLGSDYQPQHF
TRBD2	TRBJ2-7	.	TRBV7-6	TGTGCCAGCACCTACAGGACTGGGGGGGACGAGCAGTACTTC	CASTYRTGGDEQYF
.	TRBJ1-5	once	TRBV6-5	TGTGCCAGCAGTTCTGGGAAAGATAGCAATCAGCCCCAGCATTTT	CASSSGKDSNQPQHF
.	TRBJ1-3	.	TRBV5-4	TGTGCCAGCAGCTTGGGGGGGCTCTCTGGAAACACCATATATTTT	CASSLGGLSGNTIYF